The 29 T cell receptor beta chains presented below share a single source sample, sequenced in a study of cytomegalovirus exposure and HLA in healthy donors. PCR was performed using 60 Vbeta and 13 Jbeta primers. Generated by immunoSEQ multiplex PCR, the TCRdb table keeps only in-frame clones and is missing some. The table includes roughly 190,000 clones, around 87% detected once. Sequenced material: PBMCs. The receptors come from a man aged 25-45 years in good health and CMV-seronegative.

The gene calls are TRBV29-1 and TRBJ2-7; the D gene is possibly TRBD1 (6 bases). The CDR3 is 13 residues long. Germline-derived CDR1 and CDR2 are SQVTM and ANQGSEA. Trimming removed 5 bases at V and 2 bases at J, with 13 bases between. The CDR3 bases are TGCAGCGTTTTAGGGACACCAGCCTACGAGCAGTACTTC. It encodes CSVLGTPAYEQYF.

The chain carries TRBV5-1 and TRBJ2-1, with 11 bases identical to TRBD1. The CDR3 covers 16 residues. V gave up 1 base and J gave up 5 bases; unmatched junction bases: 5. CDR1 is SGHRS, CDR2 YFSETQ, per germline. The CDR3 DNA reads TGCGCCAGCAGCTTGCTTGGGACAGGGGGGGACAATGAGCAGTTCTTC. Translating gives CASSLLGTGGDNEQFF. Full variable domain (remainder filled in from reference TRBV5-1 and TRBJ2-1): KAGVTQTPRYLIKTRGQQVTLSCSPISGHRSVSWYQQTPGQGLQFLFEYFSETQRNKGNFPGRFSGRQFSNSRSEMNVSTLELGDSALYLCASSLLGTGGDNEQFFGPGTRLTVL.

This rearrangement joins TRBV19 to TRBJ1-3; maybe TRBD1 (6 bases). Between the trimmed V and J ends, which lost 5 bases and 2 bases, there was a span of 13 bases. This CDR3 region has 15 residues. Per the germline V gene, CDR1 is LNHDA and CDR2 is SQIVND (reference sequence). The DNA of the CDR3 is TGTGCCAGTAGTGCCACAGGGTTTACTGGAAACACCATATATTTT. This gives the protein CASSATGFTGNTIYF. Full variable domain (outside the CDR3, taken from reference TRBV19 and TRBJ1-3): DGGITQSPKYLFRKEGQNVTLSCEQNLNHDAMYWYRQDPGQGLRLIYYSQIVNDFQKGDIAEGYSVSREKKESFPLTVTSAQKNPTAFYLCASSATGFTGNTIYFGEGSWLTVV.

V and J are TRBV28 and TRBJ2-7; a possible D gene is TRBD1 (6 bases). The CDR3 loop spans 13 amino acids. The V end lost 7 bases, the J end lost 1 base, and 11 bases lay between the germline ends. Germline V gene sequence: CDR1 MDHEN, CDR2 SYDVKM. CDR3 DNA: TGTGCCAGCAATCGACAGGTGTCCTACGAGCAGTACTTC. Protein product: CASNRQVSYEQYF.

The chain uses TRBV2 and TRBJ2-5, with a tentative D call TRBD1 (5 bases). Looked up from germline, CDR1 is SNHLY and CDR2 is FYNNEI. V lost 2 bases and J lost 5, with 15 bases in between. CDR3 length: 15 residues. The CDR3 loop is CASSETGRVEETQYF. CDR3 sequence (DNA): TGTGCCAGCAGTGAAACGGGCAGGGTAGAGGAGACCCAGTACTTC. Variable domain in full (rest from reference TRBV2 and TRBJ2-5): EPEVTQTPSHQVTQMGQEVILRCVPISNHLYFYWYRQILGQKVEFLVSFYNNEISEKSEIFDDQFSVERPDGSNFTLKIRSTKLEDSAMYFCASSETGRVEETQYFGPGTRLLVL.

CDR3 loop: CASSSGGRTQYF. CDR3 sequence (DNA): TGTGCCAGCTCTAGCGGGGGGCGGACCCAGTACTTC. The chain joins TRBV2 to TRBJ2-5; the match to TRBD2 covers 11 bases. The CDR3 consists of 12 residues. The V and J ends lost 8 bases and 7 bases, in that order; junction bases with no gene match: 3. Germline CDR1 is SNHLY and CDR2 is FYNNEI.

This chain joins TRBV5-6 and TRBJ1-2; TRBD1 might be the D (6 bases). The CDR3 totals 13 residues. Trimming took off 3 bases at V and 8 bases at J, with 14 bases between the two ends. Germline V gene lookup returns CDR1 SGHDT and CDR2 YYEEEE. CDR3 DNA: TGTGCCAGCAGCTCGAACAGGGATTTCGGCTACACCTTC. Its translation is CASSSNRDFGYTF.

This sequence joins TRBV28 and TRBJ1-2; D may be TRBD1 (6 bases). V dropped 6 bases and J dropped 0 bases, with 26 bases sitting between them. Germline-derived CDR1 and CDR2 are MDHEN and SYDVKM. CDR3 length: 19 amino acids. CDR3 sequence (DNA): TGTGCCAGCAGCATTAAAGGCCGGACGGGGGGACAAGCTAACTATGGCTACACCTTC. Translating it yields CASSIKGRTGGQANYGYTF.

The chain employs TRBV5-6 and TRBJ1-1; TRBD1 aligns across 8 bases. Germline CDR1 and CDR2: SGHDT and YYEEEE. The CDR3 contains 15 residues. V lost 3 bases, J lost 5 bases, and 9 bases stayed unmatched. DNA of the CDR3: TGTGCCAGCAGCTCCGAGAGACAGGGGATGACTGAAGCTTTCTTT. It is translated as CASSSERQGMTEAFF.

This chain joins TRBV6-1 and TRBJ1-2; D might be TRBD1 (6 bases). The CDR3 loop spans 12 amino acids. Germline loops: CDR1 MNHNS, CDR2 SASEGT. Trimming took off 4 bases at V and 11 bases at J, with 14 bases between the two ends. CDR3 in DNA: TGTGCCAGCAGTGGGGACATTGAGCGTTACACCTTC. Its translation is CASSGDIERYTF.

The rearrangement links TRBV5-5 to TRBJ2-1, with 7 positions matching TRBD2. Per germline, CDR1 SGHKS and CDR2 YYEKEE (reference sequence). Unmatched junction bases numbered 3, after V lost 0 bases and J lost 3 bases. The CDR3 is 15 residues long. CDR3 sequence reads: CASSLGGDYYNEQFF. CDR3 in DNA: TGTGCCAGCAGCTTGGGCGGGGACTACTACAATGAGCAGTTCTTC.

In its sample, this clone was seen once. This rearrangement joins TRBV18 to TRBJ1-1; D might be TRBD1 (6 bases). CDR3 length: 13 amino acids. V was trimmed by 8 bases and J by 0 bases, leaving 10 bases between them. The V gene's germline CDR1 is KGHSH and CDR2 LQKENI. CDR3 sequence (DNA): TGTGCCAGCCACCGACAGGTGAACACTGAAGCTTTCTTT. Its translation: CASHRQVNTEAFF.

Details on this clone: One junction end disagrees with the germline gene, perhaps due to a read error. The gene calls are TRBV6-6 and TRBJ1-5; TRBD1 might be the D (5 bases). The CDR3 runs to 14 residues. Germline V CDR1 and CDR2: MNHNY, SVGAGI (reference sequence). The chain's CDR3 is CASSSAGISQPQRF. For the CDR3, the DNA is TGTGCCAGCAGTTCGGCAGGGATAAGTCAGCCCCAGCGTTTT.

V usage is TRBV30 and J usage is TRBJ1-6, with 7 nucleotides matching TRBD1. The V segment lost 3 bases and the J segment 7 bases; nucleotides outside the gene matches: 12. Germline-derived CDR1 and CDR2 are GTSNPN and SVGIG (reference sequence). The CDR3 contains 16 residues. The CDR3 here is CAWSVLTGTENSPLHF. The DNA for the CDR3 is TGTGCCTGGAGCGTACTCACCGGGACAGAGAATTCACCCCTCCACTTT. The variable domain in full, completed from reference TRBV30 and TRBJ1-6, reads SQTIHQWPATLVQPVGSPLSLECTVEGTSNPNLYWYRQAAGRGLQLLFYSVGIGQISSEVPQNLSASRPQDRQFILSSKKLLLSDSGFYLCAWSVLTGTENSPLHFGNGTRLTVT.

This chain connects TRBV7-2 to TRBJ2-1; 12 nucleotides match TRBD2. This CDR3 has 16 amino acids. Germline trimming cut 1 base from V and 8 bases from J; bases unmatched to any gene: 6. Germline V lookup: CDR1 SGHTA, CDR2 FQGNSA. CDR3: CASSLDWASGRDEQFF. CDR3 nucleotides: TGTGCCAGCAGCTTAGATTGGGCTAGCGGGAGGGATGAGCAGTTCTTC.

The rearrangement uses TRBV4-1 and TRBJ2-1; 10 nucleotides line up with TRBD2. The CDR3 spans 16 residues. Per the germline V gene, CDR1 is MGHRA and CDR2 is YSYEKL. V trimming: 3 bases; J trimming: 8 bases; junction bases outside the gene matches: 10. The CDR3 loop is CASSHGLAVKTDEQFF. The CDR3 DNA is TGCGCCAGCAGCCATGGACTAGCGGTAAAGACGGATGAGCAGTTCTTC.

The rearrangement joins TRBV28 to TRBJ1-1, with TRBD1 as a possible D gene (5 bases). This CDR3 region has 13 residues. V lost 8 bases, J lost 5 bases, and 15 bases lay in between. Looked up from germline, CDR1 is MDHEN and CDR2 is SYDVKM. CDR3 coding DNA: TGTGCCAGCGAAACTTTGGGGCGAACTGAAGCTTTCTTT. This encodes CASETLGRTEAFF.

The rearrangement joins TRBV6-5 to TRBJ1-3; D is undetermined. The CDR3 contains 14 residues. Germline V lookup: CDR1 MNHEY, CDR2 SVGAGI. Trimming removed 4 bases from V and 0 bases from J, with 7 bases in between. The CDR3, as DNA: TGTGCCAGCAGTTCAGGCTACTCTGGAAACACCATATATTTT. Residues: CASSSGYSGNTIYF.

This clone is a singleton in its sample. The junction shows a germline mismatch at one end, possibly a read error. Other DNA sequences from this sample encode an identical CDR3 as well. The chain uses TRBV28 and TRBJ1-2, with D maybe TRBD1 (5 bases). Germline-derived CDR1 and CDR2 are MDHEN and SYDVKM. The CDR3 contains 15 residues. CDR3 sequence: CASSLVGEGDYGYTF. The CDR3 DNA reads as TGCGCCAGCAGTTTAGTGGGGGAGGGAGACTATGGCTACACCTTC.

This chain joins TRBV6-5 and TRBJ2-4; 11 nucleotides align to TRBD2. Germline V gene data show CDR1 as MNHEY and CDR2 as SVGAGI. This CDR3 comprises 15 residues. Germline trimming cut 0 bases from V and 8 bases from J; bases unmatched to any gene: 3. This chain's CDR3 is CASSYSSSGRDIQYF. CDR3 sequence (DNA): TGTGCCAGCAGTTACTCGAGTAGCGGGAGGGACATTCAGTACTTC.

The chain carries TRBV7-9 and TRBJ2-5; 11 bases match TRBD2. The CDR3 runs 17 residues. Per the germline V gene, CDR1 is SEHNR and CDR2 is FQNEAQ (reference sequence). The V and J ends lost 3 bases and 2 bases, in that order; junction bases with no gene match: 8. The CDR3 loop is CASSFTPGLAEQETQYF. The CDR3, as DNA: TGTGCCAGCAGCTTCACCCCGGGACTAGCGGAACAAGAGACCCAGTACTTC.

This clone was counted only a few times. The V call is TRBV7-9, the J call TRBJ2-1; D is unclear. The CDR3 extends over 12 amino acids. The V end was cut by 4 bases, the J end by 9 bases, with 10 bases between. Germline V gene lookup returns CDR1 SEHNR and CDR2 FQNEAQ (reference sequence). CDR3 sequence: CASSSRSSEQFF. CDR3 DNA sequence: TGTGCCAGCAGCTCGAGATCTAGTGAGCAGTTCTTC.

This clone was seen just once. The rearrangement uses TRBV7-2 and TRBJ2-7, with D tentatively TRBD2 (6 bases). CDR3 length: 16 residues. V was pared by 1 base and J by 3 bases, with 16 bases between. Germline loops: CDR1 SGHTA, CDR2 FQGNSA. CDR3 coding DNA: TGTGCCAGCAGCTTAGGGGGTGGGACTTCATACTACGAGCAGTACTTC. Translation: CASSLGGGTSYYEQYF.

The V and J genes are TRBV4-2 and TRBJ2-1, with 8 bases fitting TRBD2. In germline, CDR1 is LGHNA, CDR2 YNFKEQ. CDR3 length: 18 amino acids. The trim removed 1 base at V and 0 bases at J, leaving 8 bases unmatched. The DNA of the CDR3 is TGTGCCAGCAGCCAAGCAATACTAGCGGAGGGCTCCTACAATGAGCAGTTCTTC. Its translation: CASSQAILAEGSYNEQFF.

In this sample, this clone turned up once. The J gene is TRBJ1-1, the V gene TRBV6-6; perhaps TRBD1 as D (5 bases). The V gene's germline CDR1 is MNHNY and CDR2 SVGAGI (reference sequence). V gave up 7 bases and J gave up 8 bases, with 17 bases separating them. The CDR3 totals 13 residues. The CDR3 region is CASTDAGVPEAFF. In DNA, the CDR3 is TGTGCCAGCACCGACGCGGGGGTCCCAGAAGCTTTCTTT.

This rearrangement joins TRBV7-9 to TRBJ2-7; D is unclear. Deletions cut 7 bases from V and 2 bases from J, with 18 bases between. The CDR3 is 15 residues long. The germline V gene has CDR1 SEHNR and CDR2 FQNEAQ (reference sequence). The CDR3 bases are TGTGCCAGCAACGATATTGACATGGAACCCTACGAGCAGTACTTC. Translated: CASNDIDMEPYEQYF.

The chain has TRBV25-1 and TRBJ2-7, with D possibly TRBD2 on 6 matching bases. The germline gives CDR1 MGHDK, CDR2 SYGVNS. V gave up 3 bases and J gave up 0 bases, with 9 bases separating them. This CDR3 has 14 amino acids. Here the CDR3 DNA reads TGTGCCAGCAGTGAGGCGGGGAGCTCCTACGAGCAGTACTTC. It is translated as CASSEAGSSYEQYF.

This chain uses TRBV6-6 with TRBJ1-1; D gene unclear. CDR3 length: 12 residues. Looked up from germline, CDR1 is MNHNY and CDR2 is SVGAGI (reference sequence). The ends were cut back, 6 bases at V and 6 bases at J, with 11 bases in the middle. The DNA of the CDR3 is TGTGCCAGCAGGGGCTATATCGCTGAAGCTTTCTTT. As protein: CASRGYIAEAFF.

This sequence joins TRBV2 and TRBJ2-5; D call uncertain. The length of the CDR3 is 14 residues. The germline V gene encodes CDR1 SNHLY and CDR2 FYNNEI. The V and J ends lost 0 bases and 5 bases respectively, with 10 bases between them. The CDR3 here is CASSEATSGETQYF. For the CDR3, the DNA is TGTGCCAGCAGTGAAGCCACCTCCGGGGAGACCCAGTACTTC.